One and the same sample provided the 26 T cell receptor beta chains below, sequenced in a study of blood T cell repertoires in COVID-19. The method was immunoSEQ multiplex PCR; TCRdb's version includes in-frame clones alone and lacks a portion of them. The sample has 200,000 to 250,000 clones; around 85% are singletons. Specimen: peripheral blood. The receptors originated from a woman in her fifties or sixties with active or convalescent COVID-19.

The chain carries TRBV7-3 and TRBJ2-3; D remains unclear. V was pared by 3 bases and J by 4 bases, with 11 bases between. Germline V CDR1 and CDR2: SGHTA, FQGTGA. The CDR3 is 14 amino acids. This chain's CDR3 is CASSFSAASDTQYF. In DNA, the CDR3 is TGTGCCAGCAGCTTCTCGGCGGCCTCAGATACGCAGTATTTT.

The V and J genes are TRBV30 and TRBJ2-1; 12 bases are shared with TRBD2. CDR1 and CDR2 from the germline V gene are GTSNPN and SVGIG (reference sequence). This CDR3 has 16 amino acids. Trimming cost V 0 bases and J 4 bases; bases outside gene matches: 4. The CDR3 region is CAWSVTSGRRYNEQFF. CDR3 DNA: TGTGCCTGGAGTGTAACTAGCGGGAGGCGGTACAATGAGCAGTTCTTC. Using reference TRBV30 and TRBJ2-1 for the parts outside the CDR3, the full variable domain is SQTIHQWPATLVQPVGSPLSLECTVEGTSNPNLYWYRQAAGRGLQLLFYSVGIGQISSEVPQNLSASRPQDRQFILSSKKLLLSDSGFYLCAWSVTSGRRYNEQFFGPGTRLTVL.

The genes are TRBV28 and TRBJ1-2, with TRBD1 as a possible D gene (5 bases). The CDR3 has 13 amino acids. V dropped 3 bases and J dropped 4 bases, with 9 bases sitting between them. Germline values: CDR1 MDHEN, CDR2 SYDVKM. In nucleotides, the CDR3 is TGTGCCAGCAGTTTTGGGGCGGCCTATGGCTACACCTTC. It codes for CASSFGAAYGYTF.

The rearrangement joins TRBV10-2 to TRBJ2-7; possibly TRBD1 for D (6 bases). From germline, CDR1 is WSHSY and CDR2 SAAADI. V lost 4 bases and J 5 bases, leaving 12 bases between the germline ends. This CDR3 has 13 amino acids. CDR3 sequence (DNA): TGCGCCAGCAGTGTTGGGGGCGACGACGAGCAGTACTTC. Its protein product is CASSVGGDDEQYF.

V usage is TRBV3-1 (or the pseudogene TRBV3-2) and J usage is TRBJ2-5; no definite D call. CDR1 is LGHDT and CDR2 is YNNKEL in the germline V gene (reference sequence). There are 14 residues in the CDR3. The V end lost 4 bases, the J end lost 2 bases, and 11 bases lay between the germline ends. The CDR3 DNA reads TGTGCCAGCAGCCGCGCGGATCGTCAAGAGACCCAGTACTTC. Amino acids: CASSRADRQETQYF.

The J gene is TRBJ2-2, the V gene TRBV3-1 (or the pseudogene TRBV3-2), with TRBD1 matching over 8 bases. The length of the CDR3 is 17 residues. With 4 bases clipped from V and 4 bases from J, the junction kept 11 bases outside the gene matches. In germline, CDR1 is LGHDT, CDR2 YNNKEL (reference sequence). The CDR3 sequence is CASSRTQGARGTGELFF. CDR3 sequence (DNA): TGTGCCAGCAGCCGAACCCAGGGGGCGAGAGGCACCGGGGAGCTGTTTTTT.

The V and J genes are TRBV5-1 and TRBJ2-3, with 8 bases fitting TRBD1. The CDR3 consists of 16 residues. Per the germline V gene, CDR1 is SGHRS and CDR2 is YFSETQ. Unmatched junction bases numbered 13, after V lost 4 bases and J lost 6 bases. CDR3: CASSPEVQGAIDTQYF. The CDR3 nucleotides read TGCGCCAGCAGCCCCGAGGTCCAGGGGGCCATCGATACGCAGTATTTT.

This clone was seen at least ten times. The chain recombines TRBV2 with TRBJ2-2, with 10 bases matching TRBD2. Germline CDR1 is SNHLY and CDR2 is FYNNEI. The V segment lost 7 bases and the J segment 5 bases; nucleotides outside the gene matches: 4. The CDR3 covers 14 residues. DNA for the CDR3: TGTGCCAGCACAGGGACTAGCGTAACCGGGGAGCTGTTTTTT. This gives the protein CASTGTSVTGELFF.

This chain connects TRBV10-1 to TRBJ1-6; TRBD1 aligns across 9 bases. Germline CDR1 WNHNN, CDR2 SYGVQD (reference sequence). V lost 7 bases and J lost 7; bases outside the gene matches: 20. This CDR3 has 19 amino acids. The CDR3 protein is CASTKLTGGTYVWNSPLHF. CDR3 coding DNA: TGCGCCAGCACGAAGCTGACAGGGGGGACTTATGTGTGGAATTCACCCCTCCACTTT.

The chain combines TRBV11-2 with TRBJ1-2; 10 bases line up with TRBD1. Trimming cost V 2 bases and J 2 bases; bases outside gene matches: 2. CDR3 length equals 15 residues. Germline CDR1 is SGHAT and CDR2 is FQNNGV. The CDR3 DNA follows: TGTGCCAGCAGCTTACGGACAGGGGGAAACTATGGCTACACCTTC. Protein sequence: CASSLRTGGNYGYTF.

This clone was seen a single time. V gene TRBV2 combines with J gene TRBJ2-2, with 7 bases aligning to TRBD2. The CDR3 is 14 residues long. Germline-derived CDR1 and CDR2 are SNHLY and FYNNEI. V shed 7 bases and J 2 bases; nucleotides not matched to a gene: 4. The CDR3 loop is CASNQRGNTGELFF. The CDR3 DNA follows: TGTGCCAGCAACCAGCGGGGTAACACCGGGGAGCTGTTTTTT.

J is TRBJ2-2 and V is TRBV27, with a possible D match to TRBD2 (6 bases). Germline lookup yields CDR1 MNHEY and CDR2 SMNVEV (reference sequence). V was pared by 6 bases and J by 5 bases, with 16 bases between. The CDR3 consists of 15 residues. Here the CDR3 reads CASSSGEWRTGELFF. Here the CDR3 DNA reads TGTGCCAGCAGCTCGGGGGAGTGGAGGACCGGGGAGCTGTTTTTT.

This clone has just a few counts. The rearrangement uses TRBV6-5 and TRBJ1-2; 7 nucleotides line up with TRBD1. Losses at the gene ends were 6 bases for V and 2 bases for J; bases not matched to a gene: 6. The CDR3 loop spans 14 amino acids. CDR1 MNHEY and CDR2 SVGAGI come from the germline V gene. The CDR3: CASSTGEGNYGYTF. The CDR3 nucleotides are TGTGCCAGCAGCACAGGGGAAGGGAACTATGGCTACACCTTC.

The chain joins TRBV30 to TRBJ2-3; no reliable D call. The V end lost 5 bases, the J end lost 7 bases, and 16 bases lay between the germline ends. The CDR3 covers 13 residues. The germline gives CDR1 GTSNPN, CDR2 SVGIG (reference sequence). Here the CDR3 reads CAWRHTSAHTQYF. The CDR3 DNA follows: TGTGCCTGGCGCCACACCTCCGCCCATACGCAGTATTTT. Looking up the rest from reference TRBV30 and TRBJ2-3 gives the full variable domain: SQTIHQWPATLVQPVGSPLSLECTVEGTSNPNLYWYRQAAGRGLQLLFYSVGIGQISSEVPQNLSASRPQDRQFILSSKKLLLSDSGFYLCAWRHTSAHTQYFGPGTRLTVL.

This chain uses TRBV7-9 with TRBJ1-4; no clear D. Germline V lookup: CDR1 SEHNR, CDR2 FQNEAQ (reference sequence). V was pared by 1 base and J by 0 bases, with 9 bases between. This CDR3 is 16 amino acids long. In DNA form, the CDR3 reads TGTGCCAGCAGCTTAGGTACGGAGGCAACTAATGAAAAACTGTTTTTT. Protein product: CASSLGTEATNEKLFF.

The J gene is TRBJ1-2, the V gene TRBV7-2; 7 bases match TRBD1. CDR1 and CDR2 from the germline V gene are SGHTA and FQGNSA. V gave up 4 bases and J gave up 5 bases; unmatched junction bases: 7. The CDR3 runs to 14 residues. Here the CDR3 reads CASSSRQGVYGYTF. The CDR3 nucleotides read TGTGCCAGCAGCTCCCGGCAGGGGGTGTATGGCTACACCTTC.

V gene TRBV7-8 combines with J gene TRBJ2-4, with D uncertain. The CDR3 is 14 residues long. Germline CDR1 reads SGHVS; CDR2 reads FQNEAQ. Trimming took off 2 bases at V and 4 bases at J, with 9 bases between the two ends. CDR3 in amino acids: CASSLFARKNIQYF. DNA for the CDR3: TGTGCCAGCAGCTTATTTGCGAGAAAAAACATTCAGTACTTC.

This clone was seen only once. The chain carries TRBV6-5 and TRBJ1-2; the D gene is possibly TRBD1 (5 bases). The length of the CDR3 is 13 residues. The V gene lost 6 bases and the J gene lost 8 bases, with 16 bases spanning the gap. Germline V CDR1 and CDR2: MNHEY, SVGAGI. This chain's CDR3 is CASRRQGAGGYTF. DNA of the CDR3: TGTGCCAGCAGACGACAAGGGGCAGGGGGCTACACCTTC.

This chain joins TRBV7-2 and TRBJ2-6; D ambiguous. Germline V gene data show CDR1 as SGHTA and CDR2 as FQGNSA. V was pared by 5 bases and J by 4 bases, with 15 bases between. CDR3 length: 16 amino acids. The DNA for the CDR3 is TGTGCCAGCAGCCAATCCACAGTTTTCGGGGCCAACGTCCTGACTTTC. Its translation: CASSQSTVFGANVLTF.

The chain employs TRBV24-1 and TRBJ2-1; 8 nucleotides match TRBD2. V dropped 1 base and J dropped 3; count of bases not matched to a gene: 10. This CDR3 has 18 residues. The germline V gene encodes CDR1 KGHDR and CDR2 SFDVKD. For the CDR3, the DNA is TGTGCCACCAGTGATTTTGGGGCGGGAGGAGGATTCTACAATGAGCAGTTCTTC. It is translated as CATSDFGAGGGFYNEQFF.

This sequence joins TRBV10-2 and TRBJ1-6, with 8 positions matching TRBD1. CDR3 size: 16 residues. The trim removed 4 bases at V and 8 bases at J, leaving 10 bases unmatched. In germline, CDR1 is WSHSY, CDR2 SAAADI. CDR3 loop: CASSGPDRGAYSPLHF. The CDR3 DNA follows: TGCGCCAGCAGTGGCCCCGACAGGGGAGCGTATTCACCCCTCCACTTT.

The chain links TRBV6-5 to TRBJ1-1; D remains ambiguous. Germline V lookup: CDR1 MNHEY, CDR2 SVGAGI. The CDR3 is made up of 11 amino acids. The ends were cut back, 5 bases at V and 11 bases at J, with 12 bases in the middle. The CDR3 loop is CASSTQRVAFF. DNA for the CDR3: TGTGCCAGCAGTACACAGCGGGTGGCTTTCTTT.

The V and J genes are TRBV5-1 and TRBJ2-3; perhaps TRBD1 as D (5 bases). The germline V gene has CDR1 SGHRS and CDR2 YFSETQ. V gave up 4 bases and J gave up 0 bases, with 12 bases separating them. The CDR3 contains 15 residues. Here the CDR3 reads CASSRQLSSTDTQYF. The CDR3 DNA is TGCGCCAGCAGCCGACAGCTTTCAAGCACAGATACGCAGTATTTT.

This clone is a singleton in its sample. The chain recombines TRBV7-2 with TRBJ2-4; weak D call: TRBD1 (6 bases). V dropped 3 bases and J dropped 5 bases, with 11 bases sitting between them. Germline V gene sequence: CDR1 SGHTA, CDR2 FQGNSA. This CDR3 has 14 amino acids. CDR3 bases: TGTGCCAGCAGCTTCACAGGGATGGAAAACATTCAGTACTTC. It yields the protein CASSFTGMENIQYF.

The genes are TRBV4-1 and TRBJ2-2, with 7 positions matching TRBD1. Losses at the gene ends were 1 base for V and 3 bases for J; bases not matched to a gene: 5. The germline V gene has CDR1 MGHRA and CDR2 YSYEKL. The CDR3 covers 16 residues. The CDR3 DNA is TGCGCCAGCAGCCAAGTAACAGGGGACGACACCGGGGAGCTGTTTTTT. Translating gives CASSQVTGDDTGELFF.

This chain uses TRBV27 with TRBJ1-5; unclear D gene. Germline values: CDR1 MNHEY, CDR2 SMNVEV (reference sequence). The CDR3 has 15 amino acids. V was cut by 0 bases and J by 0 bases, with 6 bases left in between. CDR3 loop: CASSLSSVSNQPQHF. DNA for the CDR3: TGTGCCAGCAGTTTATCGAGTGTTAGCAATCAGCCCCAGCATTTT.